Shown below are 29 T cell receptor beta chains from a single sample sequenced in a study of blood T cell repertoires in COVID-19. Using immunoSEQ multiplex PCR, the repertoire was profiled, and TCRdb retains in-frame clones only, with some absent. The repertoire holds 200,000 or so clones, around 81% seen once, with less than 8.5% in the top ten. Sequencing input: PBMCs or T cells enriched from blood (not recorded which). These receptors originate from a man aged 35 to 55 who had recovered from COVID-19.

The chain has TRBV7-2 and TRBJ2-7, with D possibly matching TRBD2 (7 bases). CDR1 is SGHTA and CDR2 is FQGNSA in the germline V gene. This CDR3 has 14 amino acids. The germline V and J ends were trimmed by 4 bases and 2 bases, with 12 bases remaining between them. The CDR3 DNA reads TGTGCCAGCAGCTCGACGGGGGGCGCCTACGAGCAGTACTTC. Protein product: CASSSTGGAYEQYF.

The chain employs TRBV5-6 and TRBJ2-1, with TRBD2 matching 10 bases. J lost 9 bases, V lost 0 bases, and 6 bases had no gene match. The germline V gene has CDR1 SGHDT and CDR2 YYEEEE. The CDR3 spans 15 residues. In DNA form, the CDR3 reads TGTGCCAGCAGCTTGGCTAGCGGGGGTTCGGTTGAGCAGTTCTTC. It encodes CASSLASGGSVEQFF. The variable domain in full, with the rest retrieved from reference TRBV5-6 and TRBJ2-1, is DAGVTQSPTHLIKTRGQQVTLRCSPKSGHDTVSWYQQALGQGPQFIFQYYEEEERQRGNFPDRFSGHQFPNYSSELNVNALLLGDSALYLCASSLASGGSVEQFFGPGTRLTVL.

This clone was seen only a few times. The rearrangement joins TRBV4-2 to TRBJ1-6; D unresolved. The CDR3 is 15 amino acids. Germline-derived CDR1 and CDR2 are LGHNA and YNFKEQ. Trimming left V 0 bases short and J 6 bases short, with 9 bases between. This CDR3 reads CASSQDQASNSPLHF. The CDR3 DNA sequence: TGTGCCAGCAGCCAAGATCAGGCATCTAATTCACCCCTCCACTTT.

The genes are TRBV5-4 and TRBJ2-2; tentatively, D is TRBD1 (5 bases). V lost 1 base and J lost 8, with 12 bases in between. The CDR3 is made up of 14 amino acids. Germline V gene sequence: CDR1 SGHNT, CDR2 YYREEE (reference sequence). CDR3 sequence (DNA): TGTGCCAGCAGCTTGCATGGGGCGCGAGGGGAGCTGTTTTTT. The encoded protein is CASSLHGARGELFF.

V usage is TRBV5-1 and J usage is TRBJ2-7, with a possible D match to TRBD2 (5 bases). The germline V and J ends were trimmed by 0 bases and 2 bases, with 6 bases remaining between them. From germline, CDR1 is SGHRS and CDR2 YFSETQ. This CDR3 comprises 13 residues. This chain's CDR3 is CASSLDGTYEQYF. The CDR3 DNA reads TGCGCCAGCAGCTTGGACGGGACCTACGAGCAGTACTTC.

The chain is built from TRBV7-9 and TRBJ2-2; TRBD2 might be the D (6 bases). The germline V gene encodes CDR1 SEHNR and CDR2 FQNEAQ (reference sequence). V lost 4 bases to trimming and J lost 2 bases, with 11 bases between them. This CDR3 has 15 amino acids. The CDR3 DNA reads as TGTGCCAGCAGCTCTAGCGTAACTAACACCGGGGAGCTGTTTTTT. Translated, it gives CASSSSVTNTGELFF.

CDR3 region: CASSLRHQDTEAFF. The CDR3 bases are TGTGCCAGCTCATTGAGACACCAGGACACTGAAGCTTTCTTT. The chain links TRBV18 to TRBJ1-1, with D uncertain. Trimming shortened V by 5 bases and J by 3 bases, and 13 bases separated the two germline ends. CDR1 and CDR2 from the germline V gene are KGHSH and LQKENI. The CDR3 spans 14 residues.

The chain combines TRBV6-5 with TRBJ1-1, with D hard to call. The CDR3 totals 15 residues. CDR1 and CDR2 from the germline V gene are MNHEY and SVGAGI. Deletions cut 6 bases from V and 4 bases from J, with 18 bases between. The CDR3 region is CASRLQAIGSTEAFF. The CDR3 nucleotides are TGTGCCAGCAGACTTCAGGCCATCGGGAGCACTGAAGCTTTCTTT.

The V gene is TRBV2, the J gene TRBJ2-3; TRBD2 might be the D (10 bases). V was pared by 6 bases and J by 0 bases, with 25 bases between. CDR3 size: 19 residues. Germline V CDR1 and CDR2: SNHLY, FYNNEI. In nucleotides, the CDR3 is TGTGCCAGCAGGTATGGGACAGGGTGGACTAGCGGAAGCACAGATACGCAGTATTTT. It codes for CASRYGTGWTSGSTDTQYF.

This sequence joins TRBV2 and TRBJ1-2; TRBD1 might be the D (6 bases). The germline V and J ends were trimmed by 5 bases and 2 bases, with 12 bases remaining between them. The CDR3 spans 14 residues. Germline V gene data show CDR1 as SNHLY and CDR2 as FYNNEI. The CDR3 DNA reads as TGTGCCAGCAGTCAGGACAGCACGAACTATGGCTACACCTTC. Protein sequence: CASSQDSTNYGYTF.

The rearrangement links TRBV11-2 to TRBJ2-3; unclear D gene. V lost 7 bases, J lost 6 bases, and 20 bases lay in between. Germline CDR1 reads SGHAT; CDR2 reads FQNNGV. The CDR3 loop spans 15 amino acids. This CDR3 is CASNNYRRSGDTQYF. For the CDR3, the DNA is TGTGCCAGCAACAATTATCGGCGGAGTGGGGATACGCAGTATTTT.

In DNA form, the CDR3 reads TGTGCCAGCAGCCTGGGGGGGCCTACTGGAAACACCATATATTTT. Residues: CASSLGGPTGNTIYF. The gene calls are TRBV7-2 and TRBJ1-3, with a possible D match to TRBD1 (6 bases). The CDR3 loop spans 15 amino acids. The V end lost 5 bases, the J end lost 2 bases, and 13 bases lay between the germline ends. Germline CDR1 is SGHTA and CDR2 is FQGNSA. The full variable domain, completed using reference TRBV7-2 and TRBJ1-3, is GAGVSQSPSNKVTEKGKDVELRCDPISGHTALYWYRQSLGQGLEFLIYFQGNSAPDKSGLPSDRFSAERTGGSVSTLTIQRTQQEDSAVYLCASSLGGPTGNTIYFGEGSWLTVV.

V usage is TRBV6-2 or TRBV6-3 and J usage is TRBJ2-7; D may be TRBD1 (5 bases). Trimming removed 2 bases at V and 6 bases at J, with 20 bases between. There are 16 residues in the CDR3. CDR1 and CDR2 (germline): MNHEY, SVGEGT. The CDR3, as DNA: TGTGCCAGCAGTTACCACCACGGAGAGACAGACCTCGAGCAGTACTTC. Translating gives CASSYHHGETDLEQYF.

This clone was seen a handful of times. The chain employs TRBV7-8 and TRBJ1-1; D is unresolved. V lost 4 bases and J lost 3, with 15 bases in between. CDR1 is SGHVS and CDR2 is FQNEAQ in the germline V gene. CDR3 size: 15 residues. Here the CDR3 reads CASSSMAPGDTEAFF. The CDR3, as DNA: TGTGCCAGCAGCTCCATGGCCCCCGGGGACACTGAAGCTTTCTTT.

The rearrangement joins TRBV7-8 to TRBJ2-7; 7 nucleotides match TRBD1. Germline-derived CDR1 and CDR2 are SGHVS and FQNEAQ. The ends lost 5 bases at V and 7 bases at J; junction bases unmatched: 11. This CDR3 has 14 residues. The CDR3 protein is CASSPQPRQGEQYF. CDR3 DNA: TGTGCCAGCAGCCCGCAACCTCGACAGGGAGAGCAGTACTTC.

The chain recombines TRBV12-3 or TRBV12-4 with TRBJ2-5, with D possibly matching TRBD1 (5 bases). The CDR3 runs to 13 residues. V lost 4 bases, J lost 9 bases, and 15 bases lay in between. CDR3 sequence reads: CASSSTGESAQYF. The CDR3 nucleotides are TGTGCCAGCAGTTCCACAGGCGAGAGTGCCCAGTACTTC.

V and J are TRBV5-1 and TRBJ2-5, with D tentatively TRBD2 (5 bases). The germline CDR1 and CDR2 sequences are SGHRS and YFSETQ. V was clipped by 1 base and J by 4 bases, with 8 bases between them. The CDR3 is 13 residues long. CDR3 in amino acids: CASSLPEGETQYF. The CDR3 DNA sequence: TGCGCCAGCAGCTTGCCTGAGGGAGAGACCCAGTACTTC.

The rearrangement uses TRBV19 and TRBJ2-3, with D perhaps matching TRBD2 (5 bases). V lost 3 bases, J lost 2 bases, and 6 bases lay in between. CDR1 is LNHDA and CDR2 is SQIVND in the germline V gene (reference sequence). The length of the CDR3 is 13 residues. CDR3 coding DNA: TGTGCCAGTAGTATCGGGAACACAGATACGCAGTATTTT. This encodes CASSIGNTDTQYF.

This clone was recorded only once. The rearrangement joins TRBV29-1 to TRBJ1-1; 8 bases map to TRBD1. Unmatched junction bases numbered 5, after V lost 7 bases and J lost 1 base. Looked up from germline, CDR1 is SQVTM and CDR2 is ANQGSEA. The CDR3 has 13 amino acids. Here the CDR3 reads CSGAGGWNTEAFF. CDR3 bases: TGCAGCGGGGCAGGGGGCTGGAACACTGAAGCTTTCTTT.

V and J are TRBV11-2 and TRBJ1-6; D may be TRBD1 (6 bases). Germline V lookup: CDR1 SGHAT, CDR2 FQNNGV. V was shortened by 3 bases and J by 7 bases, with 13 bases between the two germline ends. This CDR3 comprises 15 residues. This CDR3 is CASSFPGQGNSPLHF. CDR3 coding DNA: TGTGCCAGCAGCTTCCCCGGTCAGGGGAATTCACCCCTCCACTTT. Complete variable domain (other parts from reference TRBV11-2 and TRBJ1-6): EAGVAQSPRYKIIEKRQSVAFWCNPISGHATLYWYQQILGQGPKLLIQFQNNGVVDDSQLPKDRFSAERLKGVDSTLKIQPAKLEDSAVYLCASSFPGQGNSPLHFGNGTRLTVT.

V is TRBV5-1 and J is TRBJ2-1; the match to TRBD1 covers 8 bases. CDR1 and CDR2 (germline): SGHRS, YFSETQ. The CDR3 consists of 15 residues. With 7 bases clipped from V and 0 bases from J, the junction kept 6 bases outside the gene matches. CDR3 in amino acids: CASLLDRGSYNEQFF. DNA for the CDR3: TGCGCCAGCCTCTTAGACAGGGGCTCCTACAATGAGCAGTTCTTC.

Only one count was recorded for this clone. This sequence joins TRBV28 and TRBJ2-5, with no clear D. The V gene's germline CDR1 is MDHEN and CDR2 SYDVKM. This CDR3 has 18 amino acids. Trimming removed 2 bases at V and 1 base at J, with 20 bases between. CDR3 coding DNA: TGTGCCAGCAGTTTAGCAGTGAGACTCCTTAATTCCCAAGAGACCCAGTACTTC. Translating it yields CASSLAVRLLNSQETQYF.

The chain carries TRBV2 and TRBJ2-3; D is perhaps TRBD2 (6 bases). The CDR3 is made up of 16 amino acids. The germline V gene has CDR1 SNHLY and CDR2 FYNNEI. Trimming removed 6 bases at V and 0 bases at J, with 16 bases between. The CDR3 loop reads CASRKTAGSSTDTQYF. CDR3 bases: TGTGCCAGCAGGAAGACAGCGGGCTCTAGCACAGATACGCAGTATTTT.

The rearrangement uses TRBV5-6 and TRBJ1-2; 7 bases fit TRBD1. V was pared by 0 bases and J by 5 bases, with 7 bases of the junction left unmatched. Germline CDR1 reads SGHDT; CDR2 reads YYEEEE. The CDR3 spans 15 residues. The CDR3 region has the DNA TGTGCCAGCAGCTTGGGCCGGGACAGTGTGTATGGCTACACCTTC. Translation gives CASSLGRDSVYGYTF.

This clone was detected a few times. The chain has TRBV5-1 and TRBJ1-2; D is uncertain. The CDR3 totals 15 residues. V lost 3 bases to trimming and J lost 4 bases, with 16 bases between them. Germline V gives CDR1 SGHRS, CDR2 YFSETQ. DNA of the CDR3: TGCGCCAGCAGCTCCGGAGAGGGCGGATTCTATGGCTACACCTTC. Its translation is CASSSGEGGFYGYTF.

For the CDR3, the DNA is TGTGCCAGTAGCCTAGCGGGACGGTACACAGATACGCAGTATTTT. It yields the protein CASSLAGRYTDTQYF. This chain uses TRBV19 with TRBJ2-3; TRBD2 matches 9 bases. The CDR3 runs to 15 residues. V shed 6 bases and J 2 bases; nucleotides not matched to a gene: 6. The germline CDR1 and CDR2 sequences are LNHDA and SQIVND (reference sequence).

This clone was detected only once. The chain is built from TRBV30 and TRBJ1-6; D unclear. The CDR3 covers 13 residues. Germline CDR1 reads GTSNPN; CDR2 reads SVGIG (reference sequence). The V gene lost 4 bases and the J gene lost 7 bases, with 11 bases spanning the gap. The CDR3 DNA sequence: TGTGCCTGGACAGGAGGGTACAATTCACCCCTCCACTTT. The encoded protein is CAWTGGYNSPLHF. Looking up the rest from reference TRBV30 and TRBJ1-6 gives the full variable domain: SQTIHQWPATLVQPVGSPLSLECTVEGTSNPNLYWYRQAAGRGLQLLFYSVGIGQISSEVPQNLSASRPQDRQFILSSKKLLLSDSGFYLCAWTGGYNSPLHFGNGTRLTVT.

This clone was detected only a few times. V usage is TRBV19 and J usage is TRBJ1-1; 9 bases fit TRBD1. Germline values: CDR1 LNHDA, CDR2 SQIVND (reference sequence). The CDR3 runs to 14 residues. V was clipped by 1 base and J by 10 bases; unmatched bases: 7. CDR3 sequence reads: CASSIGRDRVGAFF. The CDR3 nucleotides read TGTGCCAGTAGTATAGGACGGGACAGGGTCGGAGCTTTCTTT.

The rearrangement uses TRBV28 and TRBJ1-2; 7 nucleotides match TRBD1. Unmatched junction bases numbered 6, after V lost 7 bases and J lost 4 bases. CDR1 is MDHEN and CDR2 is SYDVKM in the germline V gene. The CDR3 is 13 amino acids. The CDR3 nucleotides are TGTGCCAGCATCAACAGGGGCCCCTATGGCTACACCTTC. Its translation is CASINRGPYGYTF.